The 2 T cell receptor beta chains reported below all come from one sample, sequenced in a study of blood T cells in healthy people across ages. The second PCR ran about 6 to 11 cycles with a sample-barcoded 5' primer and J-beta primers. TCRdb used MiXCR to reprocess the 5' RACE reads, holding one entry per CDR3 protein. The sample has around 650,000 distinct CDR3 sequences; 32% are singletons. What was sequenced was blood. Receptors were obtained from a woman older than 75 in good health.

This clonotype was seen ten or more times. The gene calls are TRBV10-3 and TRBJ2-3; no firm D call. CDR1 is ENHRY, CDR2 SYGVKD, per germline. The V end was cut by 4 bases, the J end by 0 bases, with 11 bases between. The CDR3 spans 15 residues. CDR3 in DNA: TGTGCCATCAGTGTTGGCAGTTCTAGCACAGATACGCAGTATTTT. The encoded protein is CAISVGSSSTDTQYF.

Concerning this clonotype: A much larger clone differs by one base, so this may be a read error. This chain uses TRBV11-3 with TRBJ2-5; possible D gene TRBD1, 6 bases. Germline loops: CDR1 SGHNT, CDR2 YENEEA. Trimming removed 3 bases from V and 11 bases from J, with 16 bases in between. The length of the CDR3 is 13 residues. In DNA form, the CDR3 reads TGTGCCAGCAGCTTTTTACAGGGTCCTGAGCAGTACTTC. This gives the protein CASSFLQGPEQYF. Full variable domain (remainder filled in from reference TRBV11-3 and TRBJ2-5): EAGVVQSPRYKIIEKKQPVAFWCNPISGHNTLYWYLQNLGQGPELLIRYENEEAVDDSQLPKDRFSAERLKGVDSTLKIQPAELGDSAVYLCASSFLQGPEQYFGPGTRLLVL.